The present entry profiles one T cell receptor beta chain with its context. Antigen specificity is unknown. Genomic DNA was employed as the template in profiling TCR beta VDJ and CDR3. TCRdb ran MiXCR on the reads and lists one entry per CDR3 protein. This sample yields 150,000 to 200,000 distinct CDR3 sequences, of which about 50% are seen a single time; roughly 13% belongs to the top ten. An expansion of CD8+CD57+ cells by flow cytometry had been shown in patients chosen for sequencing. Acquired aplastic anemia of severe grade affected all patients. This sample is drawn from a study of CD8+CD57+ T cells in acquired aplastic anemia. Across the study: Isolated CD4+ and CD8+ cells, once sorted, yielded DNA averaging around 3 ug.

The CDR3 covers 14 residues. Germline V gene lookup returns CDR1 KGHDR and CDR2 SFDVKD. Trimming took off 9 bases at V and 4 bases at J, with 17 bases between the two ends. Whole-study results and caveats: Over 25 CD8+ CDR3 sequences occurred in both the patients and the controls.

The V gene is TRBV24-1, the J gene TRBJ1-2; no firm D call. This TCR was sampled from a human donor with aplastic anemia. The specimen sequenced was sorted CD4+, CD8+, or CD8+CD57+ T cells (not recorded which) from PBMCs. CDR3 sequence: CATPRRQEVYGYTF. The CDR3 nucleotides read TGTGCCACCCCGAGACGGCAAGAGGTCTATGGCTACACCTTC.